This T cell receptor (beta chain) was recorded in a study of blood T cell repertoires in COVID-19. TCRdb's copy holds only in-frame clones and misses some; the assay was immunoSEQ multiplex PCR. The repertoire consists of some 170,000 clones, with roughly 87% occurring once and the leading ten covering around 1.2%. V lost 3 bases, J lost 4 bases, and 19 bases lay in between. Germline V lookup: CDR1 LNHDA, CDR2 SQIVND (reference sequence). This CDR3 is built from 16 residues. This clone occurred once. Clinical histories supplied by participants themselves formed the basis of cohort assignment. The chain is built from TRBV19 and TRBJ2-7; possible D gene TRBD2, 5 bases. The clonotype comes from a human donor with acute COVID-19. The donor label of this sample is uncertain. The sequencing input was PBMCs or T cells enriched from blood (not recorded which). The CDR3 is CASSIAGENGVYEQYF. CDR3 nucleotides: TGTGCCAGTAGTATCGCCGGGGAGAATGGGGTTTACGAGCAGTACTTC.